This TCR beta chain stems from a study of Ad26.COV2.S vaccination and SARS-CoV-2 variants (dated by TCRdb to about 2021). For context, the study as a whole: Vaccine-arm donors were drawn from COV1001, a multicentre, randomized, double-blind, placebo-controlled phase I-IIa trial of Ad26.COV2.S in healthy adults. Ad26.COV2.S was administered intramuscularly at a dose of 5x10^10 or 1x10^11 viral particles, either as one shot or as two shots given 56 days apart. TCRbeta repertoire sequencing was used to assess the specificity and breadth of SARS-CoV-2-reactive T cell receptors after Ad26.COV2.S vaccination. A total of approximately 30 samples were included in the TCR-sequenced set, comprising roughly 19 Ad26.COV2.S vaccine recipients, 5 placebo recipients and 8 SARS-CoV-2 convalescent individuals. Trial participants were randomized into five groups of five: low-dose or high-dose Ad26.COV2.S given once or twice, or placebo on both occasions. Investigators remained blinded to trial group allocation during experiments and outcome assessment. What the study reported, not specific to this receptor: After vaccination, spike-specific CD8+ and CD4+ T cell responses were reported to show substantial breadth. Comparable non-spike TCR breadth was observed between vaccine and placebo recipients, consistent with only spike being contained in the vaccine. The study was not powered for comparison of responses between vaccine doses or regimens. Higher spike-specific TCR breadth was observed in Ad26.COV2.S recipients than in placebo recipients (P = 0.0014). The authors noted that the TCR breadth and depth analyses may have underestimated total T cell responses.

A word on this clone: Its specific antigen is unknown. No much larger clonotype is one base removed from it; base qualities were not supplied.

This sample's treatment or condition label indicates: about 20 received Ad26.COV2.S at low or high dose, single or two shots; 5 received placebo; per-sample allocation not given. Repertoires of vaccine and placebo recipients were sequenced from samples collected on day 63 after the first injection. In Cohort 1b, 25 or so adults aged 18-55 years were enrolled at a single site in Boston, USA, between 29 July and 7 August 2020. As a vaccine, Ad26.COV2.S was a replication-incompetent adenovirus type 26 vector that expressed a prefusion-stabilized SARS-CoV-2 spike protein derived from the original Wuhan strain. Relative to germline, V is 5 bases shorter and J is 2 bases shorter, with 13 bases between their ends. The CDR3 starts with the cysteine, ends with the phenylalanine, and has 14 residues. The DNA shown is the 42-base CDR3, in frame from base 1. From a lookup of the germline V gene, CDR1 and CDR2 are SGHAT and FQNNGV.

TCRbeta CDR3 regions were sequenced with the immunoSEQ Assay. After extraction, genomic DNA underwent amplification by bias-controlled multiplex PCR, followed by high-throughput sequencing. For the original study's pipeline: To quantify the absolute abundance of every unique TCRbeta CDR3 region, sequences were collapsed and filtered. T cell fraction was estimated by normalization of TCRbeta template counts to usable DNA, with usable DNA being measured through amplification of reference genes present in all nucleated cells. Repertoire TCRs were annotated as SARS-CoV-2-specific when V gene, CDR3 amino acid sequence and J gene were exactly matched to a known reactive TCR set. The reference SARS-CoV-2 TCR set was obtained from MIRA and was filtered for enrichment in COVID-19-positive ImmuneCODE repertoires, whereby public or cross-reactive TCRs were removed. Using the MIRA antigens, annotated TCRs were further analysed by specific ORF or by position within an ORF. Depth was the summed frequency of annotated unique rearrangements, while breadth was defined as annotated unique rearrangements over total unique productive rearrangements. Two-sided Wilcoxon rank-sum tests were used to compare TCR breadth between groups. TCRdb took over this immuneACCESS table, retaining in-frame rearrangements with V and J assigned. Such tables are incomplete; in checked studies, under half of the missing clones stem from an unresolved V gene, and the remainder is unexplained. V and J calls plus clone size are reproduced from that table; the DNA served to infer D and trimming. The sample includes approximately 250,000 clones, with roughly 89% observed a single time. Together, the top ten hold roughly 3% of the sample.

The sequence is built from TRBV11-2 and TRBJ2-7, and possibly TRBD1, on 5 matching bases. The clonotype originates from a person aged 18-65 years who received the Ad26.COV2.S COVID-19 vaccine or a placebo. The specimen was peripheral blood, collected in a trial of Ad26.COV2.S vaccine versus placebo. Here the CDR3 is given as CASSPRQTTYEQYF. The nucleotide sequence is TGTGCCAGCAGCCCTCGACAGACAACCTACGAGCAGTACTTC.